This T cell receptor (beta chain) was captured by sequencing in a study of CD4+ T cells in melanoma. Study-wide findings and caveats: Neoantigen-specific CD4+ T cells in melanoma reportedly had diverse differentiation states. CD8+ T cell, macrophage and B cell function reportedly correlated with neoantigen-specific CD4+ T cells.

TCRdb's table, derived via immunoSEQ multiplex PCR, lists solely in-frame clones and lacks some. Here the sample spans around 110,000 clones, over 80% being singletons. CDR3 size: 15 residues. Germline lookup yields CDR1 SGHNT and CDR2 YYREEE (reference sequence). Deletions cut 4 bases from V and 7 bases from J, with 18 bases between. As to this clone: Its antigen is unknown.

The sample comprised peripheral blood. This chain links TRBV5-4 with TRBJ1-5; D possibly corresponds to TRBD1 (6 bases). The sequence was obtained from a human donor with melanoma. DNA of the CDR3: TGTGCCAGCAGCACAGGACAGTTCAGCGGGCAGCCCCAGCATTTT. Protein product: CASSTGQFSGQPQHF.